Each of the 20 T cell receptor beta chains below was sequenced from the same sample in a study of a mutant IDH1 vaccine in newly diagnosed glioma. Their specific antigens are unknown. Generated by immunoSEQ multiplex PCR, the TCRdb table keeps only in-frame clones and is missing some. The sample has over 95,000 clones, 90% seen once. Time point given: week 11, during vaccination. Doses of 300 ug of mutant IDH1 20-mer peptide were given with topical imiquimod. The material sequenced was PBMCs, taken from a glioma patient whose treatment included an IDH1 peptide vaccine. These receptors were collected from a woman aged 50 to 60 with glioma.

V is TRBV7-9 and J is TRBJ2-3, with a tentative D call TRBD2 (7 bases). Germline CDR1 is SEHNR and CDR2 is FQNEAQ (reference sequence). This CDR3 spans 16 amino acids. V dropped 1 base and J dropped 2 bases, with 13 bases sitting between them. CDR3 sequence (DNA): TGTGCCAGCAGCTTAGGGGCGGGGGACAACACAGATACGCAGTATTTT. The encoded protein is CASSLGAGDNTDTQYF.

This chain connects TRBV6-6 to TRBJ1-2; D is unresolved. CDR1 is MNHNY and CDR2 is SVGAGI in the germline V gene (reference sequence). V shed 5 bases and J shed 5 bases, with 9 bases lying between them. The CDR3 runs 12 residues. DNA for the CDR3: TGTGCCAGCAGTCTTCGGGATTATGGCTACACCTTC. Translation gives CASSLRDYGYTF.

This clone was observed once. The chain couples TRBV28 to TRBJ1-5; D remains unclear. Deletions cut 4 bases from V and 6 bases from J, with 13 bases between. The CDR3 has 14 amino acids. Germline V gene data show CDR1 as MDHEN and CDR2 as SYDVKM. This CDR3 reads CASSSPGGGQPQHF. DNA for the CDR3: TGTGCCAGCAGTTCTCCTGGAGGTGGTCAGCCCCAGCATTTT. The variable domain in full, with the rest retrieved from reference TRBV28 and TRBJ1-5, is DVKVTQSSRYLVKRTGEKVFLECVQDMDHENMFWYRQDPGLGLRLIYFSYDVKMKEKGDIPEGYSVSREKKERFSLILESASTNQTSMYLCASSSPGGGQPQHFGDGTRLSIL.

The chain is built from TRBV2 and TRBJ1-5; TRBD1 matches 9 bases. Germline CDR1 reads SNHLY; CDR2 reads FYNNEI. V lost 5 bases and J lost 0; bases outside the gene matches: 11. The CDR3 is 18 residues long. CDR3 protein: CASSRDRDSAYSNQPQHF. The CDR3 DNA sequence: TGTGCCAGCAGTCGGGACAGGGATAGTGCGTATAGCAATCAGCCCCAGCATTTT. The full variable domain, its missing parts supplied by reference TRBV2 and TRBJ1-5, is EPEVTQTPSHQVTQMGQEVILRCVPISNHLYFYWYRQILGQKVEFLVSFYNNEISEKSEIFDDQFSVERPDGSNFTLKIRSTKLEDSAMYFCASSRDRDSAYSNQPQHFGDGTRLSIL.

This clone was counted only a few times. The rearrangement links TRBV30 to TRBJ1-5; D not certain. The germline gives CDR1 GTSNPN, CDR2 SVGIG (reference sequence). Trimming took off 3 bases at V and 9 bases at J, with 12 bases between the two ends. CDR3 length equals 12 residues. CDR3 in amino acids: CAWSTGVGPQHF. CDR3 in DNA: TGTGCCTGGAGCACCGGGGTCGGGCCCCAGCATTTT.

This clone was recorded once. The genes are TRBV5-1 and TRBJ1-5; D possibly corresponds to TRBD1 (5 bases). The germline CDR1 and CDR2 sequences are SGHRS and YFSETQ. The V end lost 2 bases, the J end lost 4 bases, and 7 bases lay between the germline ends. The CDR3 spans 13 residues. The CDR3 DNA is TGCGCCAGCAGCTTTGACAGAAATCAGCCCCAGCATTTT. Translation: CASSFDRNQPQHF. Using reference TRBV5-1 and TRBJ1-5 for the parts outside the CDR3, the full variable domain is KAGVTQTPRYLIKTRGQQVTLSCSPISGHRSVSWYQQTPGQGLQFLFEYFSETQRNKGNFPGRFSGRQFSNSRSEMNVSTLELGDSALYLCASSFDRNQPQHFGDGTRLSIL.

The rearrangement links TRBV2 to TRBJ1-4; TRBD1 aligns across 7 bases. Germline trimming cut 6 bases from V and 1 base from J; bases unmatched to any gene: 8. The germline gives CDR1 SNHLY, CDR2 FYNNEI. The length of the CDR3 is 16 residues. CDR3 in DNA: TGTGCCAGCAGACCCACTCGACAGGGAACTAATGAAAAACTGTTTTTT. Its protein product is CASRPTRQGTNEKLFF.

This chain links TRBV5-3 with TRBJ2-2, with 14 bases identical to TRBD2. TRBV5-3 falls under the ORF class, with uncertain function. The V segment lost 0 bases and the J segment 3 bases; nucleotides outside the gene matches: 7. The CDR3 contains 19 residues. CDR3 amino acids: CARSLAGTSGSGYTGELFF. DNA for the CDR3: TGTGCCAGAAGCTTGGCCGGGACTAGCGGGAGCGGGTACACCGGGGAGCTGTTTTTT.

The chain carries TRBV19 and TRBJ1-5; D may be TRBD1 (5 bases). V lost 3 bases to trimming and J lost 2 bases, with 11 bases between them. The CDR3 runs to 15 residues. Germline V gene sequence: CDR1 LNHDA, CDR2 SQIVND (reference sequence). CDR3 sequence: CASSIWTGGNQPQHF. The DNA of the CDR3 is TGTGCCAGTAGTATTTGGACGGGGGGCAATCAGCCCCAGCATTTT.

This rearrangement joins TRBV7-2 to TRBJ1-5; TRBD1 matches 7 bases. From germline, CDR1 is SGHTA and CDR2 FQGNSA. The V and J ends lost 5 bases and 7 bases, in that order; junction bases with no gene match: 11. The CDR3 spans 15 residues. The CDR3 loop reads CASSRGQRLWQPQHF. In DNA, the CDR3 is TGTGCCAGCAGCCGGGGACAGCGCTTGTGGCAGCCCCAGCATTTT. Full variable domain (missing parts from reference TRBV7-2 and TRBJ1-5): GAGVSQSPSNKVTEKGKDVELRCDPISGHTALYWYRQSLGQGLEFLIYFQGNSAPDKSGLPSDRFSAERTGGSVSTLTIQRTQQEDSAVYLCASSRGQRLWQPQHFGDGTRLSIL.

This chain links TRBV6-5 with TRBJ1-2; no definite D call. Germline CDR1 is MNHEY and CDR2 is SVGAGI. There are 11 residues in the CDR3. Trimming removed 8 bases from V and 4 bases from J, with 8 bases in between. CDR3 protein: CASRRSYGYTF. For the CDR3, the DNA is TGTGCCAGCCGGCGGTCCTATGGCTACACCTTC.

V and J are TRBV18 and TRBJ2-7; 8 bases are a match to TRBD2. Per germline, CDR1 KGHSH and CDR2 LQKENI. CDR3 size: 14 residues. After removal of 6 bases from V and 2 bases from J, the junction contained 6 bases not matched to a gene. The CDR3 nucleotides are TGTGCCAGCTCCCGGGGGGGACGGGCCTACGAGCAGTACTTC. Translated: CASSRGGRAYEQYF.

The DNA of the CDR3 is TGCGCCAGCAGCTTGGTAGCAGGGGGCGACGGCTACACCTTC. It yields the protein CASSLVAGGDGYTF. V usage is TRBV5-1 and J usage is TRBJ1-2; TRBD1 matches at 8 bases. After removal of 0 bases from V and 8 bases from J, the junction contained 6 bases not matched to a gene. The germline V gene encodes CDR1 SGHRS and CDR2 YFSETQ. This CDR3 contains 14 residues.

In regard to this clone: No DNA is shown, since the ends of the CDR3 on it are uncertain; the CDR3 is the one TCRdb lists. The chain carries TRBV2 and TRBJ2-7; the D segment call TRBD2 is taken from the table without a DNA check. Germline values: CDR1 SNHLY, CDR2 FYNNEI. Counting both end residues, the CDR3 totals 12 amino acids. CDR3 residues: CASSAVASGSYF.

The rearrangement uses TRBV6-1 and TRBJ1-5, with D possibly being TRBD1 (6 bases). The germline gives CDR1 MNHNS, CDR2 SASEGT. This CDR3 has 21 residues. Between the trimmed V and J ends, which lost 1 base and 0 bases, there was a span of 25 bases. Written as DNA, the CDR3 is TGTGCCAGCAGTGAAGGCCCCAGCGATCAGGGGCGAATTTATAGCAATCAGCCCCAGCATTTT. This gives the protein CASSEGPSDQGRIYSNQPQHF.

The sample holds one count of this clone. The CDR3 sequence: CSARTEETQYF. The CDR3 coding sequence is TGCAGTGCTAGAACCGAAGAGACCCAGTACTTC. V is TRBV20-1 and J is TRBJ2-5; unclear D gene. CDR1 DFQATT and CDR2 SNEGSKA come from the germline V gene (reference sequence). The CDR3 spans 11 residues. Trimming removed 2 bases from V and 3 bases from J, with 4 bases in between.

CDR3 in DNA: TGTGCCAGCAGTACCGAGTGGGGCTATGGCTACACCTTC. It translates to CASSTEWGYGYTF. The rearrangement joins TRBV21-1 to TRBJ1-2. TRBV21-1 is a pseudogene. The CDR3 has 13 amino acids.

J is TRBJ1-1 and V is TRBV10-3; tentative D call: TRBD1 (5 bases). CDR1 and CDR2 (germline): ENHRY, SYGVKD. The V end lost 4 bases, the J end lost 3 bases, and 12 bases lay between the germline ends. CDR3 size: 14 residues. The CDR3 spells CAISVGGVDTEAFF. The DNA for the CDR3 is TGTGCCATCAGTGTTGGGGGGGTTGACACTGAAGCTTTCTTT.

The CDR3 region has the DNA TGTGCCAGCAGCTTAACCAGACCCTACGAGCAGTACTTC. As protein: CASSLTRPYEQYF. The chain couples TRBV11-2 to TRBJ2-7; D unclear. Germline CDR1 SGHAT, CDR2 FQNNGV. The V end lost 2 bases, the J end lost 2 bases, and 7 bases lay between the germline ends. There are 13 residues in the CDR3.

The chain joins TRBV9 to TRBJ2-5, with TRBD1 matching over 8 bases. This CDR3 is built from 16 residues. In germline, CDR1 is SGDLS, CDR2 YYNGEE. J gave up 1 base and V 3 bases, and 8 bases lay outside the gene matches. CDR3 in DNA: TGTGCCAGCAGCGCTATGACAGGGGCCGTCCAAGAGACCCAGTACTTC. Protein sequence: CASSAMTGAVQETQYF.